This T cell receptor (beta chain) originates from a study of T cell responses to AZD1222 COVID-19 vaccine. Clones were sequenced by immunoSEQ multiplex PCR, and TCRdb holds only the in-frame ones, with some missing. Among roughly 130,000 clones listed, about 90% were seen once. The germline CDR1 and CDR2 sequences are SGHTA and FQGNSA. CDR3 length: 15 residues. V was shortened by 1 base and J by 3 bases, with 13 bases between the two germline ends. The chain recombines TRBV7-2 with TRBJ2-7; D is perhaps TRBD1 (6 bases). This clonotype was obtained from an adult in good health. Sequencing used peripheral blood, obtained on day 0 of AZD1222 vaccination. The CDR3 reads CASSLEGQGFYEQYF. Written as DNA, the CDR3 is TGTGCCAGCAGCTTAGAGGGGCAGGGGTTCTACGAGCAGTACTTC.